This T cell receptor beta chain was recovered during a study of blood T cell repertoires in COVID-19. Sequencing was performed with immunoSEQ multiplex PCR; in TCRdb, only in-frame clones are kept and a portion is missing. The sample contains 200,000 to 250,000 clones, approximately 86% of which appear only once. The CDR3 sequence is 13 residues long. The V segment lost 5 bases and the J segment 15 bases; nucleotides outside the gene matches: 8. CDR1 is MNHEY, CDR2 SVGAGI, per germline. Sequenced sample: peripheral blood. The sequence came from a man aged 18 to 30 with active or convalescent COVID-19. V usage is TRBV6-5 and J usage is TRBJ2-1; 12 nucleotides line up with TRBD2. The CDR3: CASSKPTSGRWFF. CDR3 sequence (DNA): TGTGCCAGCAGTAAACCGACTAGCGGGAGATGGTTCTTC.